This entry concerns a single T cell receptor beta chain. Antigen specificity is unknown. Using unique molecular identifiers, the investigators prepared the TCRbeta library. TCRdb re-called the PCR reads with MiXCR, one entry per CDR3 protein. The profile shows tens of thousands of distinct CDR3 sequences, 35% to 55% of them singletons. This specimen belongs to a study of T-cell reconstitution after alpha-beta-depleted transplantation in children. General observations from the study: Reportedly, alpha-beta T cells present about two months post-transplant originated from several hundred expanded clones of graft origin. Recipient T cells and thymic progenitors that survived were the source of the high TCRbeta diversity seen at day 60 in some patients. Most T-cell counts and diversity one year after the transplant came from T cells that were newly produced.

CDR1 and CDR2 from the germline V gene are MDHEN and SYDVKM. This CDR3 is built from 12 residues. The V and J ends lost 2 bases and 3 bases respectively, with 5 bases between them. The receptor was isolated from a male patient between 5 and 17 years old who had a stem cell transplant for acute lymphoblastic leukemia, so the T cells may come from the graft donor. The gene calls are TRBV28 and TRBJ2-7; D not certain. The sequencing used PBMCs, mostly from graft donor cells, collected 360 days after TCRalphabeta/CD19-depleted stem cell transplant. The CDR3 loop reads CASSLPGYEQYF. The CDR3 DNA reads TGTGCCAGCAGTTTACCAGGCTACGAGCAGTACTTC.